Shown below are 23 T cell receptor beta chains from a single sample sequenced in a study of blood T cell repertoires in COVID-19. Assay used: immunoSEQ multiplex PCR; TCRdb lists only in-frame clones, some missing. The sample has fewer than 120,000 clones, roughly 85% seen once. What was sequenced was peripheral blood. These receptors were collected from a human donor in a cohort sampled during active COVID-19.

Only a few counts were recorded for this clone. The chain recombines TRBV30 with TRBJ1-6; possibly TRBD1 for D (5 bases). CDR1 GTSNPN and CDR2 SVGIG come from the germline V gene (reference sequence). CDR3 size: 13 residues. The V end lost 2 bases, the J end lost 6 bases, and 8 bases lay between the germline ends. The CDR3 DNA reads TGTGCCTGGAGTCAGGGTTCTAATTCACCCCTCCACTTT. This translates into CAWSQGSNSPLHF.

CDR3 sequence (DNA): TGCGCCAGCAGCTTTTGGACAGGGAGAATCTATAATTCACCCCTCCACTTT. Amino acids: CASSFWTGRIYNSPLHF. V is TRBV4-1 and J is TRBJ1-6; 8 bases align to TRBD1. V shed 5 bases and J 3 bases; nucleotides not matched to a gene: 9. The germline V gene has CDR1 MGHRA and CDR2 YSYEKL. The CDR3 consists of 17 residues.

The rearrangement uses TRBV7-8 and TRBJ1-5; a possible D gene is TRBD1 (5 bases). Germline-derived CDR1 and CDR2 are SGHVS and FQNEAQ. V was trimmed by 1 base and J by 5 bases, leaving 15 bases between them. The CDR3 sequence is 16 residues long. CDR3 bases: TGTGCCAGCAGCTTAGGCAGGGTGAATTTATATCAGCCCCAGCATTTT. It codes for CASSLGRVNLYQPQHF.

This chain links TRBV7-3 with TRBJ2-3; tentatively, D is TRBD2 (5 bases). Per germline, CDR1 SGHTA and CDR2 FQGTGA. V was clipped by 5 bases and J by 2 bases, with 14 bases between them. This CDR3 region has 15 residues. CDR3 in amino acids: CASSPAGGPTDTQYF. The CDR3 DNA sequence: TGTGCCAGCAGCCCAGCTGGAGGACCCACAGATACGCAGTATTTT.

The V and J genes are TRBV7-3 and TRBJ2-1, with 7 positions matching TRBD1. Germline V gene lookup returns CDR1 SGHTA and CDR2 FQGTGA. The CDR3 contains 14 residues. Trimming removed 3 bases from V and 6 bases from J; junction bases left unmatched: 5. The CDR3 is CASSLTGRLNEQFF. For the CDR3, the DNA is TGTGCCAGCAGCTTGACAGGGCGGCTCAATGAGCAGTTCTTC.

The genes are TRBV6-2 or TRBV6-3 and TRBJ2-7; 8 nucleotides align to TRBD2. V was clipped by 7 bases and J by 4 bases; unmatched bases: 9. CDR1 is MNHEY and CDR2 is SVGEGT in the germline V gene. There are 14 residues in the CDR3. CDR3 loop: CASTPGLEGYEQYF. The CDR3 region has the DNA TGTGCCAGCACCCCGGGACTAGAGGGTTACGAGCAGTACTTC.

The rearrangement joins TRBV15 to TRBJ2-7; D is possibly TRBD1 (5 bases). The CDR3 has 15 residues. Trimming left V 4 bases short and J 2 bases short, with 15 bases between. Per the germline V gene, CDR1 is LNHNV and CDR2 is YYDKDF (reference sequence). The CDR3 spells CATSIGALGTYEQYF. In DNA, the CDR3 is TGTGCCACCAGCATTGGGGCGTTGGGCACCTACGAGCAGTACTTC.

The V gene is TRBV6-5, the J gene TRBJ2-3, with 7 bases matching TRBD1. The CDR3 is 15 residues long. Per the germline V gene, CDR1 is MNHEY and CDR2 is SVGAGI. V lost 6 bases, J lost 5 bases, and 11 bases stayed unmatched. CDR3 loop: CASRAGTEGLDTQYF. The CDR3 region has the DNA TGTGCCAGCAGAGCCGGGACAGAAGGATTAGATACGCAGTATTTT.

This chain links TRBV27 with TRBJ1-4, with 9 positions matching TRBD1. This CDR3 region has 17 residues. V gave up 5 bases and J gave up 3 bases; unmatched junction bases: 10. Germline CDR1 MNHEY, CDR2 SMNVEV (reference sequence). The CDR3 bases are TGTGCCAGCAGTAGGGACAGGGCCTTACTGGCTAATGAAAAACTGTTTTTT. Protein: CASSRDRALLANEKLFF.

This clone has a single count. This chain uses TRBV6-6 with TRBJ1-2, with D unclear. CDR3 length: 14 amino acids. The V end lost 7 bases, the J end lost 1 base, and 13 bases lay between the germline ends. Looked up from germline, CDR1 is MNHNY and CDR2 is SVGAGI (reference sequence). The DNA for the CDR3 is TGTGCCAGCATCCGGGTCGGGGTTAACTATGGCTACACCTTC. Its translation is CASIRVGVNYGYTF.

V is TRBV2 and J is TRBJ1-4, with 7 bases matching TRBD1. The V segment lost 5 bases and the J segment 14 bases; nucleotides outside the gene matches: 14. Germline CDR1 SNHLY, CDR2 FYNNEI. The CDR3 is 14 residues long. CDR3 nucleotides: TGTGCCAGCAGTCCCCGCCGCCGGGACAGCGATCTGTTTTTT. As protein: CASSPRRRDSDLFF.

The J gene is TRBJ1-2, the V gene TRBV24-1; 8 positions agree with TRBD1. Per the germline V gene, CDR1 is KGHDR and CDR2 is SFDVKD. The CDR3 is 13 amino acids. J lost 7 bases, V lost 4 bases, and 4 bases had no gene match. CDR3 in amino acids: CATSEYDRGGYTF. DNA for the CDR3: TGTGCCACCAGTGAGTACGACAGGGGTGGCTACACCTTC.

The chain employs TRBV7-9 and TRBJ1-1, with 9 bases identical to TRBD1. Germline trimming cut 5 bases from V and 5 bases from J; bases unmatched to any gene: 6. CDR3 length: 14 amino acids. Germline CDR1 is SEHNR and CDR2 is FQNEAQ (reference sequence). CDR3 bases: TGTGCCAGCAGCACCGGGACAGGGTTAACTGAAGCTTTCTTT. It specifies CASSTGTGLTEAFF. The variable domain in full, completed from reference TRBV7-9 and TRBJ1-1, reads DTGVSQNPRHKITKRGQNVTFRCDPISEHNRLYWYRQTLGQGPEFLTYFQNEAQLEKSRLLSDRFSAERPKGSFSTLEIQRTEQGDSAMYLCASSTGTGLTEAFFGQGTRLTVV.

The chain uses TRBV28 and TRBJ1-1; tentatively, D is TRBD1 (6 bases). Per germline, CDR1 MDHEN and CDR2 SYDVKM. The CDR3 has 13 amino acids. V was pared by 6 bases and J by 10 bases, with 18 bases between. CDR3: CASRARLGARAFF. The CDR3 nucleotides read TGTGCCAGCAGGGCTCGTTTGGGGGCTAGAGCTTTCTTT.

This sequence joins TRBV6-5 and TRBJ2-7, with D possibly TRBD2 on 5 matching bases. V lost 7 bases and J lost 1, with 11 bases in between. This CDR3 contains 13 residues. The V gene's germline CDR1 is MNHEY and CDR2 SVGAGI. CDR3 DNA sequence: TGTGCCAGCACTTCTAGCAGTTCCTACGAGCAGTACTTC. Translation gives CASTSSSSYEQYF.

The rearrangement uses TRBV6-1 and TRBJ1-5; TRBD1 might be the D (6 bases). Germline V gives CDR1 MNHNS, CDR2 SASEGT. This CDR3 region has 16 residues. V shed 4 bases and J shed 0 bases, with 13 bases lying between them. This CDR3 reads CASSAPTGGSNQPQHF. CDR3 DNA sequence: TGTGCCAGCAGTGCCCCGACAGGAGGTAGCAATCAGCCCCAGCATTTT.

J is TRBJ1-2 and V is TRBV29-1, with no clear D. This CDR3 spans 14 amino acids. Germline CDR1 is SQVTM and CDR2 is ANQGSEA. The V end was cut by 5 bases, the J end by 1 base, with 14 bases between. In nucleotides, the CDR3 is TGCAGCGTTCCCCTCGAACAGAATAACTATGGCTACACCTTC. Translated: CSVPLEQNNYGYTF.

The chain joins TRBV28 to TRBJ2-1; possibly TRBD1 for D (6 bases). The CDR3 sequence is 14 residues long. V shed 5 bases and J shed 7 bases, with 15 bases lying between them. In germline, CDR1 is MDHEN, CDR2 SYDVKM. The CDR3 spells CASSAPGQTNEQFF. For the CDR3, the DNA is TGTGCCAGCAGTGCCCCAGGACAGACGAATGAGCAGTTCTTC.

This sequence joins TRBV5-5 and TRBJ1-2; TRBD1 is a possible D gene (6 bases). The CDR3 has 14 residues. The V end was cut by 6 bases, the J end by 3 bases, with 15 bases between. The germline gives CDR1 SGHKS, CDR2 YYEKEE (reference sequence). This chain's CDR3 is CASTLGGADYGYTF. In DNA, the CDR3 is TGTGCCAGCACCCTAGGGGGGGCTGACTATGGCTACACCTTC.

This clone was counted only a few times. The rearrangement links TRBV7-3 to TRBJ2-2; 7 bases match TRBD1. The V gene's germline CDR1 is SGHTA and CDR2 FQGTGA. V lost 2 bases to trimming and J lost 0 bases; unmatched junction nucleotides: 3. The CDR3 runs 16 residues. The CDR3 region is CASSLDRASNTGELFF. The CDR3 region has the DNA TGTGCCAGCAGCTTAGACAGGGCCTCGAACACCGGGGAGCTGTTTTTT.

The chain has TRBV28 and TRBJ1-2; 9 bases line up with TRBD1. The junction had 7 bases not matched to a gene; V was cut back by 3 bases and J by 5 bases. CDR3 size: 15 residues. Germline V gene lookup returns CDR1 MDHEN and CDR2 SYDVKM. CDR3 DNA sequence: TGTGCCAGCAGTTTCGGGACAGGGCTAGGGTATGGCTACACCTTC. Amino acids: CASSFGTGLGYGYTF.

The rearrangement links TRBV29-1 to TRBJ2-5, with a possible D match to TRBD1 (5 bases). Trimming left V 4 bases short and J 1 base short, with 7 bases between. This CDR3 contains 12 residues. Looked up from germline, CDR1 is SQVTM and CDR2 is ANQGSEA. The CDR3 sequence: CSVGQPQETQYF. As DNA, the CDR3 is TGCAGCGTTGGACAGCCCCAAGAGACCCAGTACTTC.

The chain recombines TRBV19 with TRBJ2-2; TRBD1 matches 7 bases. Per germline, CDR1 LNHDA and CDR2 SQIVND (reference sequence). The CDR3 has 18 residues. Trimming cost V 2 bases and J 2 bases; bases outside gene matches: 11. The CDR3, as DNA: TGTGCCAGTAGTATAAGTAAGGGGGCCCGGGTTAACACCGGGGAGCTGTTTTTT. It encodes CASSISKGARVNTGELFF.